This TCR beta chain was documented in a study of T cell changes during pregnancy in multiple sclerosis (dated by TCRdb to 2018 to 2020). Study-level background: In women with multiple sclerosis, the researchers looked at how the T cell repertoire shifted as pregnancy progressed.

Libraries came from the immunoSEQ multiplex PCR assay. Not all clones reach the TCRdb copy of this immuneACCESS table, which keeps in-frame sequences only. Checked studies attribute under half of the gap to unresolved V genes and leave the rest unexplained. Counted in this sample were some 69,000 clones; approximately 90% of them appeared once. Of the sample, 2% to 2.5% is held by the ten largest clones. Trimming leaves V shorter by 0 bases and J shorter by 6 bases, with the junction holding 5 bases beyond the gene matches. The CDR3, from cysteine to phenylalanine, totals 15 residues. Here the CDR3 DNA is all that survives: 45 bases in frame from base 1. CDR1 and CDR2 are drawn from the germline V gene: SGDLS, YYNGEE. The sample holds one count of this clone. This receptor's antigen is unknown. No per-base quality is available; no much larger clone lies one base away.

Material: peripheral blood, obtained in the second trimester of pregnancy. The clonotype was recovered from a female donor in good health, enrolled as a control in a pregnancy study. The sequence links TRBV9 to TRBJ1-5; 8 of the junction bases match TRBD1. The DNA reads TGTGCCAGCAGCGTAGGGCAGGGGGCTGCTCAGCCCCAGCATTTT. Its protein reads: CASSVGQGAAQPQHF.